Below, one T cell receptor beta chain is given with its context. As yet, its antigen is unknown. Here immunoSEQ multiplex PCR was the method, and the copy in TCRdb shows in-frame clones only, minus some. The table lists approximately 110,000 clones, approximately 84% of them singletons. Per germline, CDR1 MDHEN and CDR2 SYDVKM. The CDR3 is made up of 12 amino acids. Trimming cost V 7 bases and J 3 bases, with 8 bases left between them. The data were taken from a study of T cell responses to AZD1222 COVID-19 vaccine. As for the study in general: Second doses at about 4 or about 12 weeks were pooled.

General observations from the study: Sampled repertoires all dated from after the peak T cell response. Close to half of all spike-specific TCRs reportedly target regions of the variants that are unmutated.

The sample here was peripheral blood, taken on day 0 of AZD1222 vaccination. The source of this sequence is an adult in good health. This chain connects TRBV28 to TRBJ2-3, with unresolved D. The CDR3 is CASTVNTDTQYF. The CDR3 coding sequence is TGTGCCAGCACGGTGAATACAGATACGCAGTATTTT. The full variable domain, rest sourced from reference TRBV28 and TRBJ2-3, is DVKVTQSSRYLVKRTGEKVFLECVQDMDHENMFWYRQDPGLGLRLIYFSYDVKMKEKGDIPEGYSVSREKKERFSLILESASTNQTSMYLCASTVNTDTQYFGPGTRLTVL.